This paragraph reports one T cell receptor (beta chain). This entry comes from a study of blood T cell repertoires in COVID-19. Turning to the study itself: Samples taken during acute and convalescent COVID-19 were collected in the United States, Italy and Spain. Sample material is recorded as cDNA or gDNA derived from T cells, B-cell-depleted T cells, or PBMCs.

Source study methods: Estimated nucleated cell counts came from reference gene primer amplification. The data were produced by immunoSEQ multiplex PCR, yet TCRdb's version contains in-frame clones alone and is incomplete. The DNA was the basis for D and trimming; V, J and clone size are from that table. The data contain about 270,000 clones, about 89% of them singletons. The ends were cut back, 3 bases at V and 9 bases at J, with 9 bases in the middle. The CDR3 totals 12 residues. Germline V gene sequence: CDR1 SGHNT, CDR2 YENEEA. V gene TRBV11-3 combines with J gene TRBJ2-1; tentative D call: TRBD2 (6 bases). Sequencing input: peripheral blood. The sequence was obtained from a man aged 40-49 years who had recovered from COVID-19. The CDR3 here is CASSFFGGEQFF. The CDR3 DNA reads TGTGCCAGCAGCTTCTTCGGGGGTGAGCAGTTCTTC.